Listed below are T cell receptor beta chains from one sample, sequenced in a study of cytomegalovirus exposure and HLA in healthy donors. The protocol was immunoSEQ multiplex PCR, while the TCRdb copy is restricted to in-frame clones and leaves out a portion. The repertoire holds over 150,000 clones, approximately 78% seen once, with about 0.89% in the top ten. Source material: PBMCs. These receptors originate from a girl aged 2-10 years in good health and CMV-seropositive. The CDR3 runs from the conserved cysteine through the conserved F or W. Each record gives: D gene, J gene, V gene, clone size, CDR3 DNA, CDR3 protein. A D gene is named only where the DNA matches it firmly. Clone size, where shown, is once, few, many, or a class for clones that have expanded.

TRBD2,TRBJ2-3,TRBV5-1,NA,TGCGCCAGCAGAACTATAAGGACTAGCGGGAGCACAGATACGCAGTATTTT,CASRTIRTSGSTDTQYF
TRBD2,TRBJ2-7,TRBV6-1,NA,TGTGCCAGCAGTGGAACGGGACTAGTACCCTACGAGCAGTACTTC,CASSGTGLVPYEQYF
NA,TRBJ2-3,TRBV7-3,few,TGTGCCAGCAGTTTAGACCCCCAGGGAGATACGCAGTATTTT,CASSLDPQGDTQYF
NA,TRBJ2-2,TRBV5-5,NA,TGTGCCAGCAGCGTGGTTGGGCGAGGGGAGCTGTTTTTT,CASSVVGRGELFF
TRBD2,TRBJ2-2,TRBV7-9,NA,TGTGCCAGCAGCTTAAAACCGGGACTAGCGGCCAAGAACACCGGGGAGCTGTTTTTT,CASSLKPGLAAKNTGELFF
NA,TRBJ1-1,TRBV4-1,NA,TGCGCCAGCAGCCAAGTGGGCGACCCTGAAGCTTTCTTT,CASSQVGDPEAFF
NA,TRBJ2-2,TRBV4-1,NA,TGCGCCAGCAGCCAAGAATCCGGGACACGAACGAACACCGGGGAGCTGTTTTTT,CASSQESGTRTNTGELFF
NA,TRBJ2-5,TRBV25-1,NA,TGTGCCAGCATCGAGGGTGGGGTAGAGACCCAGTACTTC,CASIEGGVETQYF
TRBD1,TRBJ2-5,TRBV28,NA,TGTGCCAGCAGTTTAGCAGGGGGCCGAGAGACCCAGTACTTC,CASSLAGGRETQYF
TRBD2,TRBJ2-2,TRBV6-1,NA,TGTGCCAGCCCGCTAGCGGCGAACACCGGGGAGCTGTTTTTT,CASPLAANTGELFF
TRBD2,TRBJ2-1,TRBV27,NA,TGTGCCAGCAGTTCCGGGCTAGCGGGAGGGTCCCCCTACAATGAGCAGTTCTTC,CASSSGLAGGSPYNEQFF
NA,TRBJ2-5,TRBV7-2,once,TGTGCCAGCAGCTTAGTCGGGTGGCAAGAGACCCAGTACTTC,CASSLVGWQETQYF
TRBD1,TRBJ2-7,TRBV28,NA,TGTGCCAGCAGTTGGACAGGGGGAACCTACGAGCAGTACTTC,CASSWTGGTYEQYF
NA,TRBJ2-1,TRBV28,NA,TGTGCCAGCAGTTCACTCGACAGCTCCTACAATGAGCAGTTCTTC,CASSSLDSSYNEQFF
TRBD2,TRBJ2-5,TRBV7-9,NA,TGTGCCAGCAGCCCTGCCTGGACTAGCGGGAGCGGGACCCAGTACTTC,CASSPAWTSGSGTQYF
TRBD1,TRBJ2-3,TRBV10-3,NA,TGTGCCATCAGTGGGGGGACAGGCGTAAGCACAGATACGCAGTATTTT,CAISGGTGVSTDTQYF
TRBD2,TRBJ2-5,TRBV5-1,NA,TGCGCCAGCAGGTCGGGACTAGCGGGACGAATCGGAGAGACCCAGTACTTC,CASRSGLAGRIGETQYF
NA,TRBJ2-1,TRBV5-1,NA,TGCGCCAGCAGCTCTCGTTCCCCCTCCTACAATGAGCAGTTCTTC,CASSSRSPSYNEQFF
TRBD1,TRBJ2-5,TRBV28,NA,TGTGCCAGCAGTTTTCAAGGGACAGGATCCCGTGGGACCCAGTACTTC,CASSFQGTGSRGTQYF
TRBD2,TRBJ2-1,TRBV5-1,NA,TGCGCCAGTACCGTACTAGCGGGAGTAGTTGAGCAGTTCTTC,CASTVLAGVVEQFF
TRBD2,TRBJ2-1,TRBV30,NA,TGTGCCTGGAGTGTAATTGCGGGAGGGGACAATGAGCAGTTCTTC,CAWSVIAGGDNEQFF
NA,TRBJ2-4,TRBV1,NA,TGCACCAGCAGCCAAGGGGCTAGCGGGAGGGCGGGCAATAACATTCAGTACTTC,CTSSQGASGRAGNNIQYF
NA,TRBJ2-7,TRBV4-1,NA,TGCGCCAGCAGCCAAGGGGCGAGCAGGGCCTACGAGCAGTACTTC,CASSQGASRAYEQYF
TRBD1,TRBJ1-1,TRBV7-9,NA,TGTGCCAGCAGCCCCCCCGGACAGGGACCAAACACTGAAGCTTTCTTT,CASSPPGQGPNTEAFF
TRBD2,TRBJ2-1,TRBV25-1,NA,TGTGCCAGCAGTACGGGACTAGCGGGAGGGGGGTCCTACAATGAGCAGTTCTTC,CASSTGLAGGGSYNEQFF
TRBD1,TRBJ1-5,TRBV28,NA,TGTGCCAGCAGTCCATGGACAGGGTATCAGCCCCAGCATTTT,CASSPWTGYQPQHF
TRBD2,TRBJ2-1,TRBV7-3,few,TGTGCCAGCAGCCCGACTAGCGGGTCCTACAATGAGCAGTTCTTC,CASSPTSGSYNEQFF
NA,TRBJ1-5,TRBV4-1,NA,TGCGCCAGCAGCCCCCCCATGTCAAAGCCCCAGCATTTT,CASSPPMSKPQHF
NA,TRBJ1-6,TRBV30,NA,TGTGCCTGGACCTCGGGGTTTTCTAATTCACCCCTCCACTTT,CAWTSGFSNSPLHF
TRBD2,TRBJ2-2,TRBV7-2,NA,TGTGCCAGCAGCTTAGGTGCGGGGGGACTAGCGTCCACCGGGGAGCTGTTTTTT,CASSLGAGGLASTGELFF
TRBD1,TRBJ1-1,TRBV28,NA,TGTGCCAGCAGCTGGACAGGGCCCACTGAAGCTTTCTTT,CASSWTGPTEAFF
TRBD2,TRBJ2-5,TRBV9,NA,TGTGCCAGCAGCGTAGGCGGGAGTGAGACCCAGTACTTC,CASSVGGSETQYF
NA,TRBJ2-2,TRBV10-3,NA,TGTGCCATCAGTGACATACGGGAGTGGAACACCGGGGAGCTGTTTTTT,CAISDIREWNTGELFF
NA,TRBJ2-2,TRBV28,NA,TGTGCCAGCAGTTTAGCAGGGTCCGGGGAGCTGTTTTTT,CASSLAGSGELFF
TRBD1,TRBJ2-7,TRBV30,once,TGTGCCTGGAGTACCCCAGGGGGTTACGAGCAGTACTTC,CAWSTPGGYEQYF
TRBD1,TRBJ1-1,TRBV2,NA,TGTGCCAGCATTCCAGGGGGCGCGGACACTGAAGCTTTCTTT,CASIPGGADTEAFF
TRBD1,TRBJ2-1,TRBV12-5,NA,TGTGCTAGTGGGCGGGACAGGGACAATGAGCAGTTCTTC,CASGRDRDNEQFF
TRBD1,TRBJ1-2,TRBV29-1,NA,TGCAGCGTCGAGACAGGGTTGGTCTATGGCTACACCTTC,CSVETGLVYGYTF
NA,TRBJ2-7,TRBV5-1,NA,TGCGCCAGCAGCTTGATCCCCGGCGGTAACTCCTACGAGCAGTACTTC,CASSLIPGGNSYEQYF
NA,TRBJ1-1,TRBV28,NA,TGTGCCAGCAGTTTACCTGACAGGCCCTACACTGAAGCTTTCTTT,CASSLPDRPYTEAFF
NA,TRBJ1-5,TRBV25-1,NA,TGTGCCAGCAGCTTCCTCAATCAGCCCCAGCATTTT,CASSFLNQPQHF
TRBD1,TRBJ2-5,TRBV2,NA,TGTGCCAGCAGTGGAGGCTATCGCGTGGGGGACAGGGGGCGTCGGGATGAAGAGACCCAGTACTTC,CASSGGYRVGDRGRRDEETQYF
NA,TRBJ1-5,TRBV30,NA,TGTGCCTGGTCCCCCCCCCAGGGGCCGGGGCCCCAGCATTTT,CAWSPPQGPGPQHF
NA,TRBJ1-5,TRBV12-5,NA,TGTGCTAGTGGTTTGGCCGATCAGCCCCAGCATTTT,CASGLADQPQHF
NA,TRBJ2-6,TRBV19,NA,TGTGCCAGTACCTGGGGGGCTGGGGCCAACGTCCTGACTTTC,CASTWGAGANVLTF
NA,TRBJ2-5,TRBV11-2,NA,TGTGCCAGCAGCCTGCTAGGATCGGAAGAGACCCAGTACTTC,CASSLLGSEETQYF
TRBD2,TRBJ2-6,TRBV19,NA,TGTGCGGCCGGGAGAGCGGGAGCTGGGGCCAACGTCCTGACTTTC,CAAGRAGAGANVLTF
NA,TRBJ1-5,TRBV6-1,NA,TGTGCCAGCTGTCAAGGCAGGGCTAGCAATCAGCCCCAGCATTTT,CASCQGRASNQPQHF
TRBD1,TRBJ2-5,TRBV2,NA,TGTGCCACATCCGAAGGGACAGTCCAAGAGACCCAGTACTTC,CATSEGTVQETQYF